This T cell receptor beta chain was obtained from a study of identical twins. TCRdb used MiXCR to reprocess the 5' RACE reads, holding one entry per CDR3 protein. The sample gives more than 350,000 distinct CDR3 sequences, around 9.7% of which show up once; around 8.6% is in the top ten. This clonotype was seen ten or more times. Antigen specificity is unknown. Overall study findings and caveats: Zero-insertion results could be subject to partial confounding by invariant MAIT and iNKT cells. Abundant cord blood beta clonotypes carried fewer insertions; memory repertoires showed none. Twin-shared out-of-frame alpha sequences showed excess low generation probability.

CDR1 is SGDLS and CDR2 is YYNGEE in the germline V gene. The V and J ends lost 3 bases and 2 bases respectively, with 13 bases between them. The length of the CDR3 is 15 residues. The source of this sequence is a woman aged 50 to 60 in good health. The chain uses TRBV9 and TRBJ2-3, with D perhaps TRBD1 (6 bases). Sequencing was done on a sample of naive T cells sorted from blood. The CDR3 loop reads CASSDDRDNTDTQYF. CDR3 DNA: TGTGCCAGCAGCGACGACCGGGACAACACAGATACGCAGTATTTT.